These T cell receptor beta chains were read from a single sample in a study of control samples from healthy donors and cancer patients. Assay: immunoSEQ multiplex PCR; the TCRdb copy retains only in-frame clones and omits some. The table has about 160,000 clones, around nine tenths seen once; the top ten hold 0.68%. The sequencing sample was made of blood. These receptors were collected from a woman aged 30 to 39 in good health. CDR3s include the opening cysteine and the closing phenylalanine or tryptophan. The order of the fields is J gene, D gene, clone size, V gene, CDR3 length, CDR3 protein, CDR3 DNA. The D gene is left open where the match is weak. Only some rows state a clone size, as once, few, many or a class for expanded clones.

TRBJ2-7,-,-,TRBV5-6,11,CASSLGHEQYF,TGTGCCAGCAGCTTGGGGCACGAGCAGTACTTC
TRBJ1-6,-,-,TRBV7-2,16,CASSSGTPHYNSPLHF,TGTGCCAGCAGCTCCGGGACACCTCACTATAATTCACCCCTCCACTTT
TRBJ1-1,-,-,TRBV12-3/TRBV12-4,13,CATSEGRNTEAFF,TGTGCCACCAGTGAAGGCAGGAACACTGAAGCTTTCTTT
TRBJ2-2,TRBD2,-,TRBV6-5,15,CASSYGGRGTGELFF,TGTGCCAGCAGTTATGGCGGGAGAGGAACCGGGGAGCTGTTTTTT
TRBJ1-1,-,-,TRBV6-2/TRBV6-3,14,CASSYSAGHKEAFF,TGTGCCAGCAGTTACTCAGCAGGCCATAAGGAAGCTTTCTTT
TRBJ2-1,TRBD2,-,TRBV7-3,15,CASSHLSGRNNEQFF,TGTGCCAGCAGCCATTTAAGCGGGAGGAACAATGAGCAGTTCTTC
TRBJ2-1,-,-,TRBV19,11,CASKLGVEQFF,TGTGCCAGTAAATTAGGGGTTGAGCAGTTCTTC
TRBJ2-7,TRBD2,once,TRBV6-5,15,CASKVGAGGSYEQYF,TGTGCCAGCAAGGTGGGAGCGGGAGGGTCATACGAGCAGTACTTC
TRBJ1-5,-,few,TRBV5-1,15,CASSLDSGRSQPQHF,TGCGCCAGCAGCTTGGATTCTGGTAGGAGTCAGCCCCAGCATTTT
TRBJ1-1,-,-,TRBV4-3,15,CASSQDFGSNTEAFF,TGCGCCAGCAGCCAAGATTTCGGCAGTAACACTGAAGCTTTCTTT
TRBJ2-2,TRBD1,-,TRBV7-9,17,CASTKTRDRPNTGELFF,TGTGCCAGCACCAAAACCCGGGACAGGCCGAACACCGGGGAGCTGTTTTTT
TRBJ2-7,TRBD2,-,TRBV29-1,14,CSGALARESYEQYF,TGCAGCGGGGCCTTAGCGCGGGAGAGCTACGAGCAGTACTTC
TRBJ2-7,-,-,TRBV3-1/TRBV3-2,16,CASSQVPQAGSYEQYF,TGTGCCAGCAGCCAAGTCCCCCAAGCAGGCTCCTACGAGCAGTACTTC